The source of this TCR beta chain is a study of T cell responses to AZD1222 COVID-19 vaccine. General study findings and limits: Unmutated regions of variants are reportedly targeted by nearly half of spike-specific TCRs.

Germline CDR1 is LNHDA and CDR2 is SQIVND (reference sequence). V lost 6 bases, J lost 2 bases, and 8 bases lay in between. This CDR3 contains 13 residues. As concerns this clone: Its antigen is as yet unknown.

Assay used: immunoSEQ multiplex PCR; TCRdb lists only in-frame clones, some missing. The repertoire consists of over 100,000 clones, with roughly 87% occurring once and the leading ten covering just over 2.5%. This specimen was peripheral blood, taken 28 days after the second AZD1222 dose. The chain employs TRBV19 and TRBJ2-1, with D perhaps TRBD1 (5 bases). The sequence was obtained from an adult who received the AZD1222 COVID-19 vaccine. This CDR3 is CASSAGTYNEQFF. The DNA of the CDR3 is TGTGCCAGTAGCGCAGGGACCTACAATGAGCAGTTCTTC.